This TCR beta chain was obtained from a study of blood T cell repertoires in COVID-19. Across the study: Acute-phase and convalescent COVID-19 samples originated in the United States, Italy and Spain. T cells, B-cell-depleted T cells, or PBMCs supplied cDNA or gDNA.

This CDR3 spans 14 amino acids. CDR1 MNHEY and CDR2 SVGAGI come from the germline V gene. V lost 0 bases to trimming and J lost 6 bases, with 8 bases between them. Generated by immunoSEQ multiplex PCR, the TCRdb table keeps only in-frame clones and is missing some. This table has approximately 74,000 clones, around 90% appearing once. The source is a man between 65 and 85 years old with acute or convalescent COVID-19. The sequenced sample was peripheral blood. This rearrangement joins TRBV6-5 to TRBJ2-2; the D is unclear. The CDR3 sequence: CASSYSTRAGELFF. CDR3 bases: TGTGCCAGCAGTTACTCCACTCGAGCCGGGGAGCTGTTTTTT.